The sequence of this TCR beta chain was determined in a study of shared clonotypes between healthy human individuals. Study results and caveats: Rarefaction showed sorted-subset sequencing was incomplete despite large depth. Estimated richness was generally greater in naive than memory subsets.

The assay ran at deep level. Method: immunoSEQ multiplex PCR; TCRdb's copy keeps in-frame clones and lacks some. The sample contains some 320,000 clones, around 87% of which appear only once. Note on this clone: Antigen: not known.

There are 12 residues in the CDR3. Germline CDR1 GTSNPN, CDR2 SVGIG (reference sequence). Trimming removed 2 bases at V and 14 bases at J, with 18 bases between. Combination of CD45RO+ cells with CCR7-negative CD45RA+ TemRA cells was used for CD8 memory. This sequence joins TRBV30 and TRBJ1-2, with a tentative D call TRBD1 (6 bases). This sequence originates from a young man in good health. Sequencing input: memory CD8+ T cells sorted from blood. The subset is: CD45RO+ cells pooled with CCR7-negative TemRA cells. The CDR3 nucleotides are TGTGCCTGGAGTTCTCCGGGACATTGGGGGACCTTC. This translates into CAWSSPGHWGTF.